The 22 T cell receptor beta chains given below trace back to one sample, sequenced in a study of control samples from healthy donors and cancer patients. Produced via immunoSEQ multiplex PCR; TCRdb's table is partial and in-frame only. The table has 100,000 to 150,000 clones, about 90% seen once. The sequenced sample was blood. These TCRs come from a man aged 18-30 years in good health.

J is TRBJ2-3 and V is TRBV7-8; 14 bases agree with TRBD2. The junction had 5 bases not matched to a gene; V was cut back by 5 bases and J by 7 bases. Germline V gene data show CDR1 as SGHVS and CDR2 as FQNEAQ. The CDR3 is made up of 15 amino acids. Here the CDR3 DNA reads TGTGCCAGCAGCCTGGGACTAGCGGGAGTAAATACGCAGTATTTT. Its protein is CASSLGLAGVNTQYF.

The chain recombines TRBV7-3 with TRBJ2-2; maybe TRBD1 (5 bases). Germline CDR1 reads SGHTA; CDR2 reads FQGTGA. This CDR3 is built from 15 residues. V dropped 5 bases and J dropped 0 bases, with 10 bases sitting between them. The CDR3 loop reads CASSPRQPNTGELFF. In nucleotides, the CDR3 is TGTGCCAGCAGCCCGAGACAGCCGAACACCGGGGAGCTGTTTTTT.

This chain uses TRBV7-8 with TRBJ1-5; D may be TRBD1 (6 bases). Germline loops: CDR1 SGHVS, CDR2 FQNEAQ. Trimming stripped 3 bases from V and 1 base from J, with 22 bases between. The CDR3 sequence is 19 residues long. The CDR3 protein is CASSFRAEGVGGSNQPQHF. CDR3 DNA: TGTGCCAGCAGCTTCAGGGCAGAGGGGGTCGGGGGAAGCAATCAGCCCCAGCATTTT.

The chain links TRBV18 to TRBJ2-5, with D unresolved. The germline CDR1 and CDR2 sequences are KGHSH and LQKENI. CDR3 length: 13 amino acids. Trimming took off 4 bases at V and 2 bases at J, with 8 bases between the two ends. The CDR3 DNA reads TGTGCCAGCTCACGGGAAAGGCAAGAGACCCAGTACTTC. Its protein is CASSRERQETQYF.

This clone was observed once. V is TRBV7-9 and J is TRBJ2-3, with 9 bases that match TRBD1. V was clipped by 4 bases and J by 5 bases; unmatched bases: 13. Germline V gene lookup returns CDR1 SEHNR and CDR2 FQNEAQ (reference sequence). The CDR3 runs to 17 residues. CDR3 loop: CASSSSGTGIFIDTQYF. The CDR3 bases are TGTGCCAGCAGCTCCTCCGGGACAGGGATTTTCATAGATACGCAGTATTTT.

This clone is a singleton in its sample. This chain connects TRBV4-3 to TRBJ2-5, with 10 bases that match TRBD1. Unmatched junction bases numbered 4, after V lost 4 bases and J lost 5 bases. Germline assignment: CDR1 LGHNA and CDR2 YSLEER. There are 14 residues in the CDR3. The CDR3 sequence: CASSLETGGETQYF. In DNA form, the CDR3 reads TGCGCCAGCAGCCTTGAGACAGGGGGCGAGACCCAGTACTTC.

J is TRBJ2-2 and V is TRBV30; D uncertain. Between the trimmed V and J ends, which lost 2 bases and 2 bases, there was a span of 12 bases. This CDR3 has 15 residues. Germline CDR1 GTSNPN, CDR2 SVGIG (reference sequence). CDR3 DNA: TGTGCCTGGAGTTCGGGCCGAAAAAACACCGGGGAGCTGTTTTTT. This gives the protein CAWSSGRKNTGELFF. The full variable domain, in which reference TRBV30 and TRBJ2-2 provide the parts outside the CDR3, is SQTIHQWPATLVQPVGSPLSLECTVEGTSNPNLYWYRQAAGRGLQLLFYSVGIGQISSEVPQNLSASRPQDRQFILSSKKLLLSDSGFYLCAWSSGRKNTGELFFGEGSRLTVL.

The gene calls are TRBV7-3 and TRBJ1-6; D is unresolved. The CDR3 has 13 residues. The V gene's germline CDR1 is SGHTA and CDR2 FQGTGA. The ends were cut back, 5 bases at V and 8 bases at J, with 10 bases in the middle. The CDR3 loop is CASSPSVDSPLHF. Written as DNA, the CDR3 is TGTGCCAGCAGCCCCAGTGTCGATTCACCCCTCCACTTT.

V is TRBV18 and J is TRBJ1-5, with 10 bases matching TRBD1. This CDR3 is built from 15 residues. V lost 4 bases to trimming and J lost 5 bases; unmatched junction nucleotides: 5. Germline assignment: CDR1 KGHSH and CDR2 LQKENI. Here the CDR3 reads CASSLDRGRDQPQHF. The CDR3 bases are TGTGCCAGCTCACTTGACAGGGGGCGAGATCAGCCCCAGCATTTT.

The gene calls are TRBV12-2 and TRBJ1-6; the table gives TRBD1 as D, unverified against the DNA. TRBV12-2 is marked as a pseudogene. This CDR3 spans 15 amino acids. CDR3 sequence reads: CASRLYQQGFSPLHF. The CDR3 DNA sequence: TGTGCAAGTCGCTTATATCAACAGGGGTTCTCACCCCTCCACTTT.

The chain carries TRBV30 and TRBJ2-1; D is possibly TRBD2 (6 bases). The CDR3 extends over 18 amino acids. The germline V gene encodes CDR1 GTSNPN and CDR2 SVGIG (reference sequence). Between the trimmed V and J ends, which lost 4 bases and 2 bases, there was a span of 24 bases. The CDR3 loop reads CAWKYPSPGTDPYNEQFF. The CDR3 bases are TGTGCCTGGAAGTATCCATCGCCAGGGACTGATCCCTACAATGAGCAGTTCTTC.

The rearrangement joins TRBV4-1 to TRBJ1-3, with TRBD1 as a possible D gene (6 bases). This CDR3 has 16 amino acids. Deletions cut 2 bases from V and 5 bases from J, with 16 bases between. The germline CDR1 and CDR2 sequences are MGHRA and YSYEKL. The CDR3 reads CASSQSTRDTRNTIYF. CDR3 DNA sequence: TGCGCCAGCAGCCAATCCACCCGGGACACCAGAAACACCATATATTTT.

The J gene is TRBJ1-1, the V gene TRBV25-1, with no clear D. The length of the CDR3 is 12 residues. Between the trimmed V and J ends, which lost 10 bases and 3 bases, there was a span of 12 bases. Germline CDR1 and CDR2: MGHDK and SYGVNS. CDR3 amino acids: CATTGPYTEAFF. CDR3 DNA sequence: TGTGCCACAACCGGGCCATACACTGAAGCTTTCTTT.

The chain combines TRBV6-1 with TRBJ1-5; 8 bases fit TRBD1. CDR1 is MNHNS, CDR2 SASEGT, per germline. This CDR3 is built from 17 residues. J was trimmed by 7 bases and V by 4 bases; bases with no gene match: 15. CDR3 residues: CASSARGQGIVAQPQHF. CDR3 coding DNA: TGTGCCAGCAGTGCCCGTGGACAGGGAATAGTAGCGCAGCCCCAGCATTTT.

V and J are TRBV7-3 and TRBJ2-1; the D gene is possibly TRBD2 (6 bases). V was cut by 3 bases and J by 7 bases, with 16 bases left in between. Germline V CDR1 and CDR2: SGHTA, FQGTGA. This CDR3 has 15 amino acids. For the CDR3, the DNA is TGTGCCAGCAGCTTTCTAGCGTCGAGTGTGAATGAGCAGTTCTTC. Translating it yields CASSFLASSVNEQFF.

The chain carries TRBV4-2 and TRBJ2-3; D assignment may be TRBD1 or TRBD2 (5 bases each). Germline V gene lookup returns CDR1 LGHNA and CDR2 YNFKEQ. V was pared by 4 bases and J by 2 bases, with 16 bases between. The CDR3 contains 16 residues. CDR3 sequence reads: CASSPEFAGTTDTQYF. Written as DNA, the CDR3 is TGTGCCAGCAGCCCTGAGTTTGCAGGGACCACAGATACGCAGTATTTT.

The chain is built from TRBV6-5 and TRBJ2-2, with TRBD2 matching over 8 bases. Trimming at V came to 7 bases and at J to 3 bases, leaving 4 bases not matched to a gene. The CDR3 has 14 residues. CDR1 is MNHEY and CDR2 is SVGAGI in the germline V gene. The CDR3, as DNA: TGTGCCAGCAAGAGCGGGAGTGACACCGGGGAGCTGTTTTTT. Its translation: CASKSGSDTGELFF.

This rearrangement joins TRBV28 to TRBJ1-4; 9 bases agree with TRBD1. V gave up 6 bases and J gave up 10 bases; unmatched junction bases: 18. The CDR3 covers 17 residues. Per germline, CDR1 MDHEN and CDR2 SYDVKM. CDR3 region: CASSPRTGAVFSRKLFF. The CDR3 DNA sequence: TGTGCCAGCAGCCCTCGGACAGGGGCTGTGTTTAGTAGAAAACTGTTTTTT.

The chain joins TRBV5-1 to TRBJ2-3; 7 bases align to TRBD2. The germline V gene encodes CDR1 SGHRS and CDR2 YFSETQ. Trimming removed 4 bases from V and 0 bases from J; junction bases left unmatched: 5. This CDR3 has 15 amino acids. In DNA, the CDR3 is TGCGCCAGCAGCCTAGCGGCCTCTAGCACAGATACGCAGTATTTT. Amino acids: CASSLAASSTDTQYF.

The V call is TRBV14, the J call TRBJ1-2, with unresolved D. The CDR3 extends over 15 amino acids. Deletions cut 0 bases from V and 2 bases from J, with 10 bases between. Germline values: CDR1 SGHDN, CDR2 FVKESK. The chain's CDR3 is CASSQDLGRNYGYTF. CDR3 DNA: TGTGCCAGCAGCCAAGATTTGGGCAGAAACTATGGCTACACCTTC.

The rearrangement joins TRBV12-3 or TRBV12-4 to TRBJ2-2; no clear D. Trimming took off 1 base at V and 5 bases at J, with 5 bases between the two ends. CDR3 size: 13 residues. Written as DNA, the CDR3 is TGTGCCAGCAGTTTAGGTGGGACCGGGGAGCTGTTTTTT. Translating gives CASSLGGTGELFF.

V gene TRBV28 combines with J gene TRBJ2-2; 16 positions agree with TRBD2. The CDR3 has 17 amino acids. J gave up 6 bases and V 4 bases, and 5 bases lay outside the gene matches. Germline CDR1 is MDHEN and CDR2 is SYDVKM. CDR3 residues: CASSSGTSGRASGELFF. Here the CDR3 DNA reads TGTGCCAGCAGTTCCGGGACTAGCGGGAGGGCGTCCGGGGAGCTGTTTTTT.